Listed here are 17 T cell receptor beta chains from one sample, sequenced in a study of neurological immune-mediated disorders. Using its own MiXCR run on the 5' RACE reads, TCRdb lists one record per CDR3 protein. The data show about 74,000 distinct CDR3 sequences, 5.2% seen once. Sequencing was performed on PBMCs. All receptors come from a man aged 18-30 years with multiple sclerosis.

In this sample, this clonotype turned up a few times. Germline and junction disagree at one end, which may indicate a read error. In nucleotides, the CDR3 is TGTGCCAGCATGCGGTCTCGAAGGGTCTTCTCACCCCTCAACTTT. Protein: CASMRSRRVFSPLNF. V is TRBV6-5 and J is TRBJ1-6; no clear D gene. This CDR3 region has 15 residues. The germline CDR1 and CDR2 sequences are MNHEY and SVGAGI.

This clonotype was detected only once. A much larger clone lies a single base off, so this may be a read error. The genes are TRBV24-1 and TRBJ2-1; 8 bases fit TRBD2. The CDR3 is made up of 14 amino acids. Germline V gene data show CDR1 as KGHDR and CDR2 as SFDVKD. CDR3 DNA sequence: TGTGCCACCAGTGACCAGGGACTAGTTAATGATCAGTTCTTC. It yields the protein CATSDQGLVNDQFF.

This clonotype was counted at least ten times. The rearrangement uses TRBV20-1 and TRBJ2-3; TRBD2 agrees at 12 bases. Germline V gives CDR1 DFQATT, CDR2 SNEGSKA (reference sequence). The CDR3 covers 17 residues. V was clipped by 5 bases and J by 1 base; unmatched bases: 10. The CDR3 DNA follows: TGCAGTGCTCCAGCTAGCGGGAGGGCCGGGGGCACAGATACGCAGTATTTT. This sequence encodes CSAPASGRAGGTDTQYF.

In its sample, this clonotype was seen many times. This rearrangement joins TRBV7-7 to TRBJ2-1, with D hard to call. Germline CDR1 SSHAT, CDR2 FNYEAQ (reference sequence). The CDR3 spans 11 residues. The CDR3 here is CAIGIRDEQFF. The CDR3 nucleotides are TGTGCTATAGGCATAAGGGATGAGCAGTTCTTC.

There are many counts of this clonotype. V is TRBV20-1 and J is TRBJ2-7; 8 bases are a match to TRBD1. The CDR3 consists of 15 residues. The V gene end was trimmed by 5 bases and the J gene end by 0 bases; junction bases not matched to a gene: 9. Germline CDR1 is DFQATT and CDR2 is SNEGSKA (reference sequence). This CDR3 reads CSAVTGTGSSYEQYF. DNA of the CDR3: TGCAGTGCTGTCACCGGGACAGGAAGCTCCTACGAGCAGTACTTC.

This clonotype was counted at least ten times. This chain connects TRBV7-2 to TRBJ2-3; D might be TRBD1 or TRBD2, each matching 5 bases. This CDR3 has 18 residues. V lost 5 bases and J 0 bases, leaving 21 bases between the germline ends. CDR1 and CDR2 (germline): SGHTA, FQGNSA. CDR3 sequence: CASSTRDGRRLSTDTQYF. CDR3 nucleotides: TGTGCCAGCAGCACCCGGGACGGACGACGCCTTAGCACAGATACGCAGTATTTT.

This clonotype appeared many times. The rearrangement uses TRBV15 and TRBJ2-7; D could derive from TRBD1 or TRBD2 (6 bases each). V was pared by 1 base and J by 6 bases, with 13 bases between. Germline values: CDR1 LNHNV, CDR2 YYDKDF (reference sequence). This CDR3 contains 14 residues. The CDR3 loop is CATSRGVGGTEQYF. The CDR3 DNA sequence: TGTGCCACCAGCAGAGGAGTAGGGGGGACCGAGCAGTACTTC.

This clonotype was counted ten times or more. V gene TRBV7-8 combines with J gene TRBJ2-1; 8 nucleotides agree with TRBD2. The germline V gene encodes CDR1 SGHVS and CDR2 FQNEAQ. This CDR3 comprises 18 residues. V lost 7 bases, J lost 4 bases, and 18 bases stayed unmatched. This CDR3 reads CASTFSVGGTRKYNEQFF. CDR3 DNA sequence: TGTGCCAGCACCTTCTCTGTCGGGGGGACTAGGAAATACAATGAGCAGTTCTTC. Supplemented by reference TRBV7-8 and TRBJ2-1, the full variable domain reads GAGVSQSPRYKVAKRGQDVALRCDPISGHVSLFWYQQALGQGPEFLTYFQNEAQLDKSGLPSDRFFAERPEGSVSTLKIQRTQQEDSAVYLCASTFSVGGTRKYNEQFFGPGTRLTVL.

This clonotype showed up many times. The chain has TRBV5-1 and TRBJ2-5, with 9 positions matching TRBD1. In germline, CDR1 is SGHRS, CDR2 YFSETQ. The junction had 10 bases not matched to a gene; V was cut back by 1 base and J by 6 bases. This CDR3 comprises 16 residues. CDR3 DNA: TGCGCCAGCAGCTTGCCTCTGGGACAGGGAGTAAAGACCCAGTACTTC. It yields the protein CASSLPLGQGVKTQYF.

This clonotype was observed at least ten times. The V call is TRBV5-5, the J call TRBJ2-7; 7 bases agree with TRBD2. The CDR3 runs 14 residues. V shed 6 bases, J shed 4 bases, and the junction held 10 bases outside the gene matches. Germline assignment: CDR1 SGHKS and CDR2 YYEKEE (reference sequence). CDR3 nucleotide sequence: TGTGCCAGCATCCCTACTCCGGGAGGTTACGAGCAGTACTTC. Its translation: CASIPTPGGYEQYF.

This clonotype was detected ten times or more. The chain carries TRBV29-1 and TRBJ2-3; 8 nucleotides align to TRBD2. CDR3 size: 15 residues. Germline CDR1 SQVTM, CDR2 ANQGSEA. Trimming cost V 4 bases and J 3 bases; bases outside gene matches: 9. The CDR3 DNA reads as TGCAGCGTTGCGGGGGGGGTGTTTCGGACAGATACGCAGTATTTT. This encodes CSVAGGVFRTDTQYF.

The table lists this clonotype with many counts. This chain links TRBV5-1 with TRBJ2-3; 15 bases match TRBD2. CDR1 SGHRS and CDR2 YFSETQ come from the germline V gene. This CDR3 has 18 amino acids. Germline trimming cut 3 bases from V and 6 bases from J; bases unmatched to any gene: 11. The CDR3 protein is CASSSGTSGGPARDTQYF. CDR3 coding DNA: TGCGCCAGCAGCTCGGGGACTAGCGGGGGGCCCGCTAGGGATACGCAGTATTTT.

This clonotype has at least ten counts. The chain couples TRBV20-1 to TRBJ2-7; perhaps D is TRBD1 or TRBD2 (5 bases each). The V and J ends lost 7 bases and 6 bases respectively, with 13 bases between them. The CDR3 length is 11 residues. CDR1 is DFQATT, CDR2 SNEGSKA, per germline (reference sequence). Here the CDR3 reads CSVGRAGEQYF. The DNA of the CDR3 is TGCAGTGTTGGCAGGGCGGGCGAGCAGTACTTC.

Ten or more counts support this clonotype. This chain links TRBV7-6 with TRBJ2-7, with D perhaps matching TRBD1 or TRBD2 (5 bases each). CDR3 size: 16 residues. Germline CDR1 is SGHVS and CDR2 is FNYEAQ. Trimming pared 5 bases from V and 4 bases from J, leaving 21 bases between. CDR3 in DNA: TGTGCCAGCAGCGGGGGAAACGGGGAACACCTGTACGAGCAGTACTTC. Encoded protein: CASSGGNGEHLYEQYF.

This clonotype was detected ten times or more. V and J are TRBV5-1 and TRBJ2-2, with no clear D. CDR1 is SGHRS and CDR2 is YFSETQ in the germline V gene. V lost 6 bases to trimming and J lost 6 bases, with 12 bases between them. This CDR3 comprises 13 residues. The CDR3 loop reads CASIPTGAGELFF. DNA of the CDR3: TGCGCCAGCATCCCTACCGGTGCCGGGGAGCTGTTTTTT.

V is TRBV7-8 and J is TRBJ2-1, with D tentatively TRBD2 (5 bases). This CDR3 is built from 15 residues. The V and J ends lost 1 base and 8 bases respectively, with 15 bases between them. Per the germline V gene, CDR1 is SGHVS and CDR2 is FQNEAQ. The CDR3 loop is CASSLGSFRRDEQFF. CDR3 nucleotides: TGTGCCAGCAGCTTAGGTTCCTTTCGGCGGGATGAGCAGTTCTTC.

This clonotype was found many times. The chain uses TRBV5-1 and TRBJ2-3; D uncertain. This CDR3 comprises 13 residues. Trimming removed 5 bases from V and 2 bases from J, with 9 bases in between. Per germline, CDR1 SGHRS and CDR2 YFSETQ. CDR3 DNA: TGCGCCAGCAGGGATATACACACAGATACGCAGTATTTT. Its translation: CASRDIHTDTQYF.